This T cell receptor (beta chain) appears in the sequencing data of a study of patients and donors after allogeneic stem cell transplantation. The table lists this clonotype with a few counts. TCRdb recomputed calls from the RT-PCR reads with MiXCR, one row per CDR3 protein. The repertoire holds about a million distinct CDR3 sequences, roughly 18% seen once, with 5% to 6.5% in the top ten. There are 14 residues in the CDR3. The V gene lost 4 bases and the J gene lost 4 bases, with 12 bases spanning the gap. Germline CDR1 and CDR2: SGHDT and YYEEEE. The sample comprised blood, either unsorted or a sorted T cell fraction (not recorded which). The sequence was obtained from a human donor who was either an allogeneic HSCT recipient or a stem cell or donor lymphocyte infusion donor (not recorded which). It is not recorded whose cells these are; they may come from a transplant donor. The chain uses TRBV5-6 and TRBJ2-1; D unresolved. The CDR3 sequence: CASSPAWQYNEQFF. In DNA form, the CDR3 reads TGTGCCAGCAGCCCCGCGTGGCAGTACAATGAGCAGTTCTTC.